This T cell receptor beta chain came from a study of control samples from healthy donors and cancer patients. This CDR3 is 14 amino acids long. With V trimmed by 6 bases and J by 4 bases, 7 bases remained unmatched. The germline V gene has CDR1 MNHNY and CDR2 SVGAGI (reference sequence). Profiling relied on immunoSEQ multiplex PCR, and the TCRdb table lists in-frame clones only, not all of them. Found here are fewer than 200,000 clones, around 89% of them singletons; the top ten hold around 1.5%. This clone was observed a single time. The TCR originated in a woman between 45 and 60 years old in good health. The chain carries TRBV6-6 and TRBJ2-5; 8 bases line up with TRBD1. The sample comprised blood. In DNA, the CDR3 is TGTGCCAGCAGAGGGGGGCAGGGGGCAGAGACCCAGTACTTC. It yields the protein CASRGGQGAETQYF.